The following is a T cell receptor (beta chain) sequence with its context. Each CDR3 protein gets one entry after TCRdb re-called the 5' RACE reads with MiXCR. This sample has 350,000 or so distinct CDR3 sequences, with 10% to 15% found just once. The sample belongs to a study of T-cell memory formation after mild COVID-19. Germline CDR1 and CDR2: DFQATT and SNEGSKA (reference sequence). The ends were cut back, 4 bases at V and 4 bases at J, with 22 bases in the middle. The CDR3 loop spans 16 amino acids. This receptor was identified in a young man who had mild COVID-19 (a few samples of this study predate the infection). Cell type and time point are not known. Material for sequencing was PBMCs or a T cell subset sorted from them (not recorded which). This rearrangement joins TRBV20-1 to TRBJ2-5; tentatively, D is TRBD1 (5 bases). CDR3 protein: CSATPLDSKGRETQYF. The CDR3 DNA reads TGCAGTGCTACCCCGCTTGACTCCAAGGGGCGAGAGACCCAGTACTTC.